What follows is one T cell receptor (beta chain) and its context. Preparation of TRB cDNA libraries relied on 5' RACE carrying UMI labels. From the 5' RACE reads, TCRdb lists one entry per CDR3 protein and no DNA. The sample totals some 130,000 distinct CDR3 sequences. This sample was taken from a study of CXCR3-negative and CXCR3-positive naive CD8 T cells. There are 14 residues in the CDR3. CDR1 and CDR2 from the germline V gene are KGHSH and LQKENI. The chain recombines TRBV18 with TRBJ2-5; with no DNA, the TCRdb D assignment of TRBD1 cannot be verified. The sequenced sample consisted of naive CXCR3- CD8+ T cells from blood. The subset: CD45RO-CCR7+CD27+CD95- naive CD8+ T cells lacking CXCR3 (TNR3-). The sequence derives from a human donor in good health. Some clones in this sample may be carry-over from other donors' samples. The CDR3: CASSPWGVGETQYF.